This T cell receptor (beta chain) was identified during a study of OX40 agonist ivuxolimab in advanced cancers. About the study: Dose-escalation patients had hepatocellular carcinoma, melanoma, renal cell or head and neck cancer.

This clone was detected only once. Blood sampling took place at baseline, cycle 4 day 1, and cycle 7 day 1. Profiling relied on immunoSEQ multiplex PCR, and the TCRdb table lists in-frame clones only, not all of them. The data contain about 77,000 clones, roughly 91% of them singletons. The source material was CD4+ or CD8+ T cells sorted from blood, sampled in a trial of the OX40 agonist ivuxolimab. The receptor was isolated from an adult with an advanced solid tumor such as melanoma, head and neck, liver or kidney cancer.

The CDR3 loop reads CASSEGLVQPQHF. The CDR3 DNA reads as TGTGCCAGCAGTGAGGGGCTGGTTCAGCCCCAGCATTTT. V is TRBV6-1 and J is TRBJ1-5, with a possible D match to TRBD1 (5 bases). Germline values: CDR1 MNHNS, CDR2 SASEGT. V lost 3 bases to trimming and J lost 6 bases, with 9 bases between them. CDR3 length equals 13 residues.